The 21 T cell receptor beta chains below all came from one sample that was sequenced in a study of blood T cell repertoires in COVID-19. Assay: immunoSEQ multiplex PCR; the TCRdb copy retains only in-frame clones and omits some. The sample has roughly 87,000 clones, around 72% seen once; the top ten hold 13% to 15%. The sequenced material came from peripheral blood. The receptors here all came from a woman of 80 years or more with acute or convalescent COVID-19.

The chain links TRBV7-6 to TRBJ1-3, with 9 bases fitting TRBD1. Germline values: CDR1 SGHVS, CDR2 FNYEAQ. Losses at the gene ends were 0 bases for V and 2 bases for J; bases not matched to a gene: 5. The CDR3 consists of 17 residues. This CDR3 is CASSLAGTGMTGNTIYF. In DNA form, the CDR3 reads TGTGCCAGCAGCTTAGCGGGGACAGGGATGACTGGAAACACCATATATTTT.

This clone was found many times. The chain is built from TRBV9 and TRBJ2-5; D perhaps matches TRBD1 (5 bases). Trimming left V 5 bases short and J 5 bases short, with 13 bases between. This CDR3 has 13 amino acids. From germline, CDR1 is SGDLS and CDR2 YYNGEE. CDR3 region: CASSERQLETQYF. CDR3 DNA: TGTGCCAGCAGTGAGAGACAGCTGGAGACCCAGTACTTC.

This clone has just a few counts. The V call is TRBV18, the J call TRBJ1-1; 8 nucleotides line up with TRBD1. V lost 3 bases to trimming and J lost 1 base; unmatched junction nucleotides: 1. Germline V lookup: CDR1 KGHSH, CDR2 LQKENI. The length of the CDR3 is 14 residues. In DNA form, the CDR3 reads TGTGCCAGCTCACCGACAGGGGCGAACACTGAAGCTTTCTTT. Translation gives CASSPTGANTEAFF.

This clone turned up a few times. This sequence joins TRBV6-5 and TRBJ1-1; 9 positions agree with TRBD1. The V and J ends lost 6 bases and 4 bases, in that order; junction bases with no gene match: 9. Germline V CDR1 and CDR2: MNHEY, SVGAGI. CDR3 length: 15 amino acids. As DNA, the CDR3 is TGTGCCAGCAGGGACCCGACAGGGGGGGGCACTGAAGCTTTCTTT. Translated: CASRDPTGGGTEAFF.

This chain links TRBV5-4 with TRBJ1-5; D may be TRBD1 (5 bases). The germline V and J ends were trimmed by 0 bases and 4 bases, with 8 bases remaining between them. The CDR3 length is 14 residues. The germline V gene has CDR1 SGHNT and CDR2 YYREEE (reference sequence). DNA for the CDR3: TGTGCCAGCAGCTTGGCCGGGGGGAATCAGCCCCAGCATTTT. This codes for CASSLAGGNQPQHF.

DNA of the CDR3: TGTGCCAGCAGCCAAGATCTGGGACAGGGGGTCAATGGCTACACCTTC. This translates into CASSQDLGQGVNGYTF. V and J are TRBV4-2 and TRBJ1-2; TRBD1 matches at 11 bases. V was pared by 0 bases and J by 6 bases, with 6 bases of the junction left unmatched. This CDR3 is 16 amino acids long. Germline V gives CDR1 LGHNA, CDR2 YNFKEQ.

The chain recombines TRBV27 with TRBJ2-1, with a weak D call TRBD2 (5 bases). V lost 4 bases and J 8 bases, leaving 24 bases between the germline ends. The CDR3 extends over 17 amino acids. Germline V gene sequence: CDR1 MNHEY, CDR2 SMNVEV (reference sequence). CDR3 in DNA: TGTGCCAGCAGTTCTCCTCGGGGTGCGAATAATCTCCATGAGCAGTTCTTC. Protein: CASSSPRGANNLHEQFF.

In its sample, this clone was seen many times. V is TRBV28 and J is TRBJ2-3, with D perhaps TRBD2 (5 bases). Germline V gene lookup returns CDR1 MDHEN and CDR2 SYDVKM. CDR3 length: 14 amino acids. Trimming took off 1 base at V and 11 bases at J, with 16 bases between the two ends. The CDR3 spells CASSLLERSRMQYF. CDR3 coding DNA: TGTGCCAGCAGTTTATTGGAGCGGTCCCGGATGCAGTATTTT.

The CDR3 loop is CASSHNRGDNYGYTF. In nucleotides, the CDR3 is TGTGCCAGTAGCCATAACAGGGGGGACAACTATGGCTACACCTTC. The chain combines TRBV19 with TRBJ1-2; 8 nucleotides line up with TRBD1. CDR3 length: 15 residues. The germline V gene has CDR1 LNHDA and CDR2 SQIVND (reference sequence). After removal of 6 bases from V and 2 bases from J, the junction contained 8 bases not matched to a gene. The full variable domain, its missing parts supplied by reference TRBV19 and TRBJ1-2, is DGGITQSPKYLFRKEGQNVTLSCEQNLNHDAMYWYRQDPGQGLRLIYYSQIVNDFQKGDIAEGYSVSREKKESFPLTVTSAQKNPTAFYLCASSHNRGDNYGYTFGSGTRLTVV.

The chain couples TRBV11-2 to TRBJ2-7; 9 nucleotides agree with TRBD1. Trimming cost V 5 bases and J 6 bases; bases outside gene matches: 8. This CDR3 has 14 amino acids. Germline CDR1 SGHAT, CDR2 FQNNGV. The CDR3 sequence is CASSPGQGFSEQYF. The CDR3 nucleotides read TGTGCCAGCAGCCCTGGACAGGGGTTCTCCGAGCAGTACTTC.

This sequence joins TRBV5-6 and TRBJ1-2; no definite D call. This CDR3 comprises 14 residues. Germline lookup yields CDR1 SGHDT and CDR2 YYEEEE. V lost 4 bases and J lost 13, with 23 bases in between. This CDR3 reads CASSIGPLTLDGTF. CDR3 DNA: TGTGCCAGCAGCATAGGACCCCTTACACTAGACGGCACCTTC.

This clone has a handful of counts. The rearrangement links TRBV6-5 to TRBJ1-2; the D gene is possibly TRBD1 (6 bases). Trimming left V 7 bases short and J 7 bases short, with 19 bases between. This CDR3 comprises 14 residues. Germline CDR1 reads MNHEY; CDR2 reads SVGAGI. The CDR3 reads CASNPRTGFGGYTF. For the CDR3, the DNA is TGTGCCAGCAACCCACGTACAGGGTTTGGTGGCTACACCTTC.

V usage is TRBV7-3 and J usage is TRBJ2-7; D is perhaps TRBD1 (5 bases). Germline CDR1 is SGHTA and CDR2 is FQGTGA. Trimming took off 5 bases at V and 3 bases at J, with 17 bases between the two ends. The CDR3 covers 15 residues. This CDR3 reads CASSPWTLGNYEQYF. In nucleotides, the CDR3 is TGTGCCAGCAGCCCCTGGACATTAGGGAACTACGAGCAGTACTTC.

This rearrangement joins TRBV5-4 to TRBJ2-2, with TRBD2 identical over 9 bases. This CDR3 region has 16 residues. J lost 2 bases, V lost 4 bases, and 6 bases had no gene match. Germline V gives CDR1 SGHNT, CDR2 YYREEE (reference sequence). The CDR3 loop is CASSVSGGLNTGELFF. As DNA, the CDR3 is TGTGCCAGCAGCGTTAGCGGGGGCCTCAACACCGGGGAGCTGTTTTTT.

The chain has TRBV7-2 and TRBJ1-1, with D hard to call. The germline V and J ends were trimmed by 4 bases and 3 bases, with 12 bases remaining between them. The CDR3 loop spans 14 amino acids. Germline V gene data show CDR1 as SGHTA and CDR2 as FQGNSA. The CDR3 sequence is CASSSPPTHTEAFF. DNA of the CDR3: TGTGCCAGCAGCTCCCCACCCACACACACTGAAGCTTTCTTT.

V is TRBV15 and J is TRBJ2-5; 9 bases fit TRBD2. The V and J ends lost 3 bases and 4 bases, in that order; junction bases with no gene match: 3. This CDR3 contains 14 residues. The germline CDR1 and CDR2 sequences are LNHNV and YYDKDF (reference sequence). The CDR3 DNA reads as TGTGCCACCAGCAGTAGCGGGGGCCGAGAGACCCAGTACTTC. As protein: CATSSSGGRETQYF.

The sample holds a few counts of this clone. The rearrangement joins TRBV19 to TRBJ1-5; possibly TRBD1 for D (6 bases). Germline V gives CDR1 LNHDA, CDR2 SQIVND (reference sequence). Trimming took off 10 bases at V and 0 bases at J, with 13 bases between the two ends. The CDR3 is 14 amino acids. CDR3 protein: CATDPGASNQPQHF. CDR3 nucleotides: TGTGCCACCGACCCAGGGGCTAGCAATCAGCCCCAGCATTTT.

The chain carries TRBV7-9 and TRBJ1-1, with 7 bases matching TRBD1. The CDR3 consists of 14 residues. V trimming: 3 bases; J trimming: 4 bases; junction bases outside the gene matches: 5. Looked up from germline, CDR1 is SEHNR and CDR2 is FQNEAQ (reference sequence). Written as DNA, the CDR3 is TGTGCCAGCAGCTTCTCGACAGGGAGCACTGAAGCTTTCTTT. Amino acids: CASSFSTGSTEAFF.

The gene calls are TRBV19 and TRBJ1-1, with D possibly being TRBD1 (5 bases). V shed 1 base and J shed 4 bases, with 13 bases lying between them. The CDR3 extends over 15 amino acids. The germline V gene encodes CDR1 LNHDA and CDR2 SQIVND (reference sequence). The DNA of the CDR3 is TGTGCCAGTAGTATAGGCGGCTCCGGGGGCACTGAAGCTTTCTTT. This encodes CASSIGGSGGTEAFF.

The rearrangement links TRBV30 to TRBJ1-5, with D possibly TRBD1 on 6 matching bases. CDR3 length: 16 residues. The germline V gene has CDR1 GTSNPN and CDR2 SVGIG (reference sequence). The V end lost 0 bases, the J end lost 3 bases, and 15 bases lay between the germline ends. CDR3 loop: CAWSVRGAGDNQPQHF. The CDR3, as DNA: TGTGCCTGGAGTGTACGGGGTGCAGGGGACAATCAGCCCCAGCATTTT.

This clone was seen many times. The rearrangement joins TRBV7-8 to TRBJ1-1; no reliable D call. V gave up 7 bases and J gave up 8 bases, with 14 bases separating them. Per the germline V gene, CDR1 is SGHVS and CDR2 is FQNEAQ. The CDR3 is 12 amino acids. The CDR3 sequence is CASTTPNREAFF. For the CDR3, the DNA is TGTGCCAGCACCACCCCGAATCGGGAAGCTTTCTTT. Full variable domain (rest looked up from reference TRBV7-8 and TRBJ1-1): GAGVSQSPRYKVAKRGQDVALRCDPISGHVSLFWYQQALGQGPEFLTYFQNEAQLDKSGLPSDRFFAERPEGSVSTLKIQRTQQEDSAVYLCASTTPNREAFFGQGTRLTVV.